Sequencing of this T cell receptor (beta chain) was carried out in a study of shared clonotypes between healthy human individuals. General study findings and limits: Researchers sampled blood only, noting tissue repertoires likely differ. Between four donors, naive CD4 clonotypes were shared at a level of about 5%.

The naive CD8 fraction comprised CD45RO-negative cells positively selected for CCR7 and excluded terminally differentiated effector memory CD45RA+ cells. A remark on this clone: Antigen specificity is unknown.

Sequencing used immunoSEQ multiplex PCR; TCRdb keeps in-frame clones, though not all of them. The profile shows hundreds of thousands of clones, 95% of them singletons. Germline CDR1 and CDR2: MDHEN and SYDVKM. V was shortened by 4 bases and J by 9 bases, with 19 bases between the two germline ends. The CDR3 contains 15 residues. The V and J genes are TRBV28 and TRBJ1-5; unclear D gene. The source material was naive CD8+ T cells sorted from blood. The receptor's source is a woman aged 25 to 39 in good health. This CDR3 reads CASSSLTSPLTPQHF. In nucleotides, the CDR3 is TGTGCCAGCAGTTCCTTGACATCCCCCTTGACGCCCCAGCATTTT.